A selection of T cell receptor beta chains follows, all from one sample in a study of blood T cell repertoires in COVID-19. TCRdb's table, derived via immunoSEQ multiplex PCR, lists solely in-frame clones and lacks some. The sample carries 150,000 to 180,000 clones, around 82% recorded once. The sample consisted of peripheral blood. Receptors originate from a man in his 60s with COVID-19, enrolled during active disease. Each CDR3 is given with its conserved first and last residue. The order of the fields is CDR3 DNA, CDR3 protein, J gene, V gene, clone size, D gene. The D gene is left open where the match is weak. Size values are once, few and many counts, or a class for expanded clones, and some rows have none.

DNA: TGTGCCAGCAGCTTAGGGGGGCAGGGTAGGGCAGATACGCAGTATTTT
CDR3: CASSLGGQGRADTQYF
J: TRBJ2-3
V: TRBV7-2
size: NA
D: NA

DNA: TGTGCCAGCAGTACTCCACAGGTGGGGCGGGGCTACACCTTC
CDR3: CASSTPQVGRGYTF
J: TRBJ1-2
V: TRBV28
size: NA
D: NA

DNA: TGTGCCAGCAGCGGTGGGGACAGCCGGAGGACGCAGTATTTT
CDR3: CASSGGDSRRTQYF
J: TRBJ2-3
V: TRBV7-9
size: NA
D: TRBD1

DNA: TGCGCCAGCTCCGACAGTGATTATAATTCACCCCTCCACTTT
CDR3: CASSDSDYNSPLHF
J: TRBJ1-6
V: TRBV5-1
size: once
D: NA

DNA: TGTGCCAGCAGCTTGAGGGGGCTTTCCCATTCACCCCTCCACTTT
CDR3: CASSLRGLSHSPLHF
J: TRBJ1-6
V: TRBV5-6
size: NA
D: TRBD1

DNA: TGTGCCAGCAGTTACTCGAGAGTGGGCAATCAGCCCCAGCATTTT
CDR3: CASSYSRVGNQPQHF
J: TRBJ1-5
V: TRBV6-5
size: NA
D: NA

DNA: TGTGCCAGCAGTTCGCAGGGGGCCACGTATTCCTACGAGCAGTACTTC
CDR3: CASSSQGATYSYEQYF
J: TRBJ2-7
V: TRBV6-2/TRBV6-3
size: NA
D: TRBD1

DNA: TGTGCCAGCAGTGAAGAGCCTAGCGGGAGTTGGTATGAGCAGTTCTTC
CDR3: CASSEEPSGSWYEQFF
J: TRBJ2-1
V: TRBV6-1
size: NA
D: TRBD2

DNA: TGTGCCAGTCGAAAAACCGGGACTCAAGAGACCCAGTACTTC
CDR3: CASRKTGTQETQYF
J: TRBJ2-5
V: TRBV6-5
size: NA
D: NA

DNA: TGTGCCAGCAGCCCGTCTTCGGGGAGAGCTACCGGGGAGCTGTTTTTT
CDR3: CASSPSSGRATGELFF
J: TRBJ2-2
V: TRBV7-3
size: NA
D: NA

DNA: TGTGCCAGCAGCTTAAGAGTAACTGCCTGGGAAAAACTGTTTTTT
CDR3: CASSLRVTAWEKLFF
J: TRBJ1-4
V: TRBV7-9
size: NA
D: NA

DNA: TGTGCCAGCAGCCTAGATACGATATCGCACACTGAAGCTTTCTTT
CDR3: CASSLDTISHTEAFF
J: TRBJ1-1
V: TRBV7-3
size: NA
D: NA

DNA: TGTGCCATCAGTGGGGACAGGGAAAGTGGCTACACCTTC
CDR3: CAISGDRESGYTF
J: TRBJ1-2
V: TRBV10-3
size: NA
D: TRBD1

DNA: TGCGCCAGCAGCCAAGATTTTTCAACTAGCGGCCGATACAATGAGCAGTTCTTC
CDR3: CASSQDFSTSGRYNEQFF
J: TRBJ2-1
V: TRBV4-3
size: NA
D: TRBD2

DNA: TGTGCCAGCAGCTCCGCAGGAGGCACTGAAGCTTTCTTT
CDR3: CASSSAGGTEAFF
J: TRBJ1-1
V: TRBV12-3/TRBV12-4
size: NA
D: NA

DNA: TGTGCCAGCAGCAAACTCTACGAGCAGTACTTC
CDR3: CASSKLYEQYF
J: TRBJ2-7
V: TRBV5-6
size: NA
D: NA

DNA: TGCAGTGCTAGTCCCGGCAGGGTGGAGTATGGCTACACCTTC
CDR3: CSASPGRVEYGYTF
J: TRBJ1-2
V: TRBV20-1
size: NA
D: NA

DNA: TGTGCCACCAGCACCGGGGGGAGTGGCTATGGCTACACCTTC
CDR3: CATSTGGSGYGYTF
J: TRBJ1-2
V: TRBV15
size: once
D: NA

DNA: TGTGCCAGCAGCGCACAGACAGGCCTCAACACTGAAGCTTTCTTT
CDR3: CASSAQTGLNTEAFF
J: TRBJ1-1
V: TRBV9
size: NA
D: NA

DNA: TGTGCCAGCAGCCGCGTCGGCGGGGGTGGGGAAAAACTGTTTTTT
CDR3: CASSRVGGGGEKLFF
J: TRBJ1-4
V: TRBV7-2
size: NA
D: NA

DNA: TGTGCCAGCAGTTACTCGGTCGTTAGTGCCCACGAGCAGTACTTC
CDR3: CASSYSVVSAHEQYF
J: TRBJ2-7
V: TRBV6-5
size: NA
D: NA

DNA: TGTGCCAGCAGCTTAGCAGCTGGCGGAATTAGCAATCAGCCCCAGCATTTT
CDR3: CASSLAAGGISNQPQHF
J: TRBJ1-5
V: TRBV7-2
size: NA
D: NA

DNA: TGTGCCAGCAGCCAAGGGGCCGGGGGCACTGAAGCTTTCTTT
CDR3: CASSQGAGGTEAFF
J: TRBJ1-1
V: TRBV3-1/TRBV3-2
size: NA
D: NA

DNA: TGTGCCAGCTCACCAGGACAGGGGGTAAACATTCAGTACTTC
CDR3: CASSPGQGVNIQYF
J: TRBJ2-4
V: TRBV18
size: NA
D: TRBD1

DNA: TGTGCCAGCAGGGTCCAGGGACTGATAAATTCACCCCTCCACTTT
CDR3: CASRVQGLINSPLHF
J: TRBJ1-6
V: TRBV2
size: NA
D: NA

DNA: TGTGCCAGCAGAGGGCGGGGGGCCACGGAGACCCAGTACTTC
CDR3: CASRGRGATETQYF
J: TRBJ2-5
V: TRBV19
size: once
D: TRBD2

DNA: TGTGCCAGCCGACCGACAGGGGGCAACTATGGCTACACCTTC
CDR3: CASRPTGGNYGYTF
J: TRBJ1-2
V: TRBV28
size: few
D: TRBD1

DNA: TGCAGCACCCGGACAGGGGGCCTCTATGGCTACACCTTC
CDR3: CSTRTGGLYGYTF
J: TRBJ1-2
V: TRBV29-1
size: NA
D: TRBD1

DNA: TGTGCCAGCAGCTTAGCCTCCCGGGACAGGGGGCAGGGCTACCTTCAGCCCCAGCATTTT
CDR3: CASSLASRDRGQGYLQPQHF
J: TRBJ1-5
V: TRBV7-2
size: NA
D: TRBD1